What follows are 7 T cell receptor beta chains derived from one specimen sequenced in a study of T-cell reconstitution after alpha-beta-depleted transplantation in children. Unique molecular identifiers tagged the TCRbeta library. TCRdb independently ran MiXCR on the PCR reads; one entry per CDR3 protein. The sample holds approximately 190,000 distinct CDR3 sequences, 5.5% to 7% seen once. The input for sequencing was PBMCs, taken before TCRalphabeta/CD19-depleted stem cell transplant. Receptor source: a girl under three years old with combined immunodeficiency, due to receive a stem cell transplant.

In its sample, this clonotype was seen many times. The chain carries TRBV29-1 and TRBJ1-1; 7 nucleotides line up with TRBD1. The CDR3 runs 13 residues. V lost 7 bases, J lost 7 bases, and 12 bases stayed unmatched. In germline, CDR1 is SQVTM, CDR2 ANQGSEA. CDR3 sequence: CSARQGLRDEAFF. The CDR3 region has the DNA TGCAGCGCCAGACAGGGACTGAGGGATGAAGCTTTCTTT.

The table lists this clonotype with many counts. The chain is built from TRBV6-7 and TRBJ2-2; TRBD1 aligns across 7 bases. TRBV6-7 is noted as an ORF with a role that remains uncertain. This CDR3 region has 14 residues. With V trimmed by 5 bases and J by 1 base, 1 base remained unmatched. The chain's CDR3 is CASSGTENTGELFF. The CDR3 DNA reads TGTGCCAGCAGTGGGACAGAGAACACCGGGGAGCTGTTTTTT.

This clonotype has a count of ten or more. The chain employs TRBV28 and TRBJ1-1; D unresolved. Trimming stripped 5 bases from V and 5 bases from J, with 15 bases between. Per germline, CDR1 MDHEN and CDR2 SYDVKM. This CDR3 has 14 amino acids. CDR3 in amino acids: CASSPDFRGTEAFF. In DNA form, the CDR3 reads TGTGCCAGCAGTCCTGACTTCCGTGGAACTGAAGCTTTCTTT.

This clonotype was seen many times. The chain recombines TRBV15 with TRBJ1-2; the match to TRBD1 covers 7 bases. The CDR3 consists of 13 residues. The V and J ends lost 5 bases and 8 bases, in that order; junction bases with no gene match: 8. The germline gives CDR1 LNHNV, CDR2 YYDKDF (reference sequence). CDR3 nucleotide sequence: TGTGCCACCAGCGGTACGACAGGGATCGGCTACACCTTC. Residues: CATSGTTGIGYTF.

This clonotype was seen ten or more times. The chain links TRBV18 to TRBJ2-7; 9 positions agree with TRBD1. The CDR3 is 14 residues long. V was clipped by 5 bases and J by 5 bases; unmatched bases: 7. Germline CDR1 KGHSH, CDR2 LQKENI. The CDR3 loop reads CASSVGQGAHEQYF. In nucleotides, the CDR3 is TGTGCCAGCTCAGTGGGACAGGGAGCTCACGAGCAGTACTTC.

This clonotype appeared many times. The rearrangement joins TRBV20-1 to TRBJ2-7; D is unclear. CDR3 size: 17 residues. CDR1 is DFQATT and CDR2 is SNEGSKA in the germline V gene (reference sequence). V lost 0 bases to trimming and J lost 7 bases, with 25 bases between them. CDR3 sequence reads: CSARDPLTGEEYLEQYF. Here the CDR3 DNA reads TGCAGTGCTAGAGATCCACTCACGGGCGAGGAATACCTTGAGCAGTACTTC.

In its sample, this clonotype was seen many times. The chain employs TRBV28 and TRBJ2-1, with D perhaps matching TRBD1 or TRBD2 (5 bases each). CDR1 and CDR2 (germline): MDHEN, SYDVKM. The V and J ends lost 2 bases and 0 bases respectively, with 8 bases between them. This CDR3 has 15 residues. CDR3 nucleotides: TGTGCCAGCAGTTTAGACGGGGCCTCCTACAATGAGCAGTTCTTC. The encoded protein is CASSLDGASYNEQFF. Supplemented by reference TRBV28 and TRBJ2-1, the full variable domain reads DVKVTQSSRYLVKRTGEKVFLECVQDMDHENMFWYRQDPGLGLRLIYFSYDVKMKEKGDIPEGYSVSREKKERFSLILESASTNQTSMYLCASSLDGASYNEQFFGPGTRLTVL.